This is a list of T cell receptor beta chains from one sample in a study of blood T cell repertoires in COVID-19. TCRdb's copy holds only in-frame clones and misses some; the assay was immunoSEQ multiplex PCR. The sample lists 25,000 to 35,000 clones; less than 80% were seen once. Sequencing used peripheral blood. The origin of the receptors is a boy aged 2-9 years with active or convalescent COVID-19. Each CDR3 is given with its conserved first and last residue. Each record gives: J gene, D gene, clone size, V gene, CDR3 protein, CDR3 DNA. A D gene is named only where the DNA matches it firmly. The listing skips clone size in some rows; elsewhere it reads once, few, many or a size class.

J: TRBJ1-6; D: NA; size: NA; V: TRBV6-2/TRBV6-3; CDR3: CASSWDTVYSPLHF; DNA: TGTGCCAGCAGTTGGGACACCGTTTATTCACCCCTCCACTTT
J: TRBJ1-5; D: NA; size: NA; V: TRBV6-5; CDR3: CASSPLDRSNQPQHF; DNA: TGTGCCAGCAGTCCCCTGGACAGATCCAATCAGCCCCAGCATTTT
J: TRBJ1-2; D: NA; size: NA; V: TRBV21-1; CDR3: CASSRTGDREFYGYTF; DNA: TGTGCCAGCAGCAGAACAGGGGACAGGGAGTTCTATGGCTACACCTTC
J: TRBJ1-1; D: NA; size: many; V: TRBV18; CDR3: CASSPWTVNTEAFF; DNA: TGTGCCAGCTCACCCTGGACAGTGAACACTGAAGCTTTCTTT
J: TRBJ2-1; D: NA; size: NA; V: TRBV5-4; CDR3: CASTVDRAVSEGNEQFF; DNA: TGTGCCAGCACCGTGGACCGGGCGGTGAGCGAGGGTAATGAGCAGTTCTTC
J: TRBJ1-4; D: NA; size: many; V: TRBV30; CDR3: CAWSVVNEKLFF; DNA: TGTGCCTGGAGCGTAGTTAATGAAAAACTGTTTTTT
J: TRBJ2-3; D: NA; size: NA; V: TRBV7-2; CDR3: CASSLVIAGTDTQYF; DNA: TGTGCCAGCAGCTTAGTAATCGCGGGCACAGATACGCAGTATTTT
J: TRBJ1-3; D: NA; size: NA; V: TRBV2; CDR3: CASCRDTRSGNTIYF; DNA: TGTGCCAGCTGTCGGGACACCCGCTCTGGAAACACCATATATTTT
J: TRBJ1-1; D: NA; size: NA; V: TRBV29-1; CDR3: CSVDKREWDTEAFF; DNA: TGCAGCGTTGATAAGAGGGAGTGGGACACTGAAGCTTTCTTT
J: TRBJ1-6; D: TRBD1; size: NA; V: TRBV18; CDR3: CASSQTGDRSPLHF; DNA: TGTGCCAGCTCTCAAACAGGGGATAGATCACCCCTCCACTTT
J: TRBJ1-5; D: NA; size: NA; V: TRBV28; CDR3: CASSLRTGRQPQHF; DNA: TGTGCCAGCAGTTTAAGAACAGGGCGCCAGCCCCAGCATTTT
J: TRBJ2-3; D: NA; size: NA; V: TRBV10-3; CDR3: CAIRETQGRTDTQYF; DNA: TGTGCCATCAGGGAAACACAGGGGAGGACAGATACGCAGTATTTT
J: TRBJ1-2; D: NA; size: few; V: TRBV11-2; CDR3: CASSLVEGGYGYTF; DNA: TGTGCCAGCAGCCTCGTAGAGGGAGGGTATGGCTACACCTTC
J: TRBJ2-2; D: NA; size: NA; V: TRBV27; CDR3: CASTRPGWTGELFF; DNA: TGTGCCAGCACGAGGCCTGGGTGGACCGGGGAGCTGTTTTTT
J: TRBJ1-2; D: TRBD1; size: NA; V: TRBV5-1; CDR3: CASSSTGGDYGYTF; DNA: TGCGCCAGCAGCTCCACAGGGGGCGACTATGGCTACACCTTC
J: TRBJ1-1; D: TRBD1; size: NA; V: TRBV28; CDR3: CASRRQGVKDTEAFF; DNA: TGTGCCAGTAGAAGACAGGGGGTAAAGGACACTGAAGCTTTCTTT
J: TRBJ2-4; D: NA; size: NA; V: TRBV28; CDR3: CASSLSGAKNIQYF; DNA: TGTGCCAGCAGTTTATCGGGAGCCAAAAACATTCAGTACTTC
J: TRBJ2-1; D: NA; size: NA; V: TRBV5-4; CDR3: CASSLNPFGADDEQFF; DNA: TGTGCCAGCAGCTTAAATCCCTTCGGAGCCGACGATGAGCAGTTCTTC
J: TRBJ1-5; D: NA; size: NA; V: TRBV4-1; CDR3: CASSLGGGQPQHF; DNA: TGCGCCAGCAGCCTGGGGGGAGGTCAGCCCCAGCATTTT
J: TRBJ2-7; D: NA; size: NA; V: TRBV4-1; CDR3: CASSQTGNTYEQYF; DNA: TGCGCCAGCAGCCAAACAGGGAACACCTACGAGCAGTACTTC
J: TRBJ1-2; D: NA; size: NA; V: TRBV6-5; CDR3: CASRGGQFYGYTF; DNA: TGTGCCAGCAGAGGTGGGCAATTCTATGGCTACACCTTC
J: TRBJ1-1; D: TRBD1; size: few; V: TRBV19; CDR3: CASSRTGMNTEAFF; DNA: TGTGCCAGTAGTAGGACAGGCATGAACACTGAAGCTTTCTTT
J: TRBJ2-1; D: NA; size: many; V: TRBV6-5; CDR3: CASRDSSSYNEQFF; DNA: TGTGCCAGCAGAGATAGTAGCTCCTACAATGAGCAGTTCTTC
J: TRBJ2-3; D: NA; size: NA; V: TRBV10-1; CDR3: CASSANTDTQYF; DNA: TGCGCCAGCAGTGCTAACACAGATACGCAGTATTTT
J: TRBJ2-2; D: TRBD2; size: NA; V: TRBV7-2; CDR3: CASSLGTSGLPRNTGELFF; DNA: TGTGCCAGCAGCTTAGGAACTAGCGGGCTTCCCCGGAACACCGGGGAGCTGTTTTTT
J: TRBJ1-1; D: NA; size: NA; V: TRBV14; CDR3: CASSQAGRAFF; DNA: TGTGCCAGCAGCCAAGCGGGTCGAGCTTTCTTT
J: TRBJ1-4; D: NA; size: NA; V: TRBV10-1; CDR3: CASSNKKLFF; DNA: TGCGCCAGCAGTAATAAAAAACTGTTTTTT
J: TRBJ2-2; D: TRBD2; size: NA; V: TRBV3-1/TRBV3-2; CDR3: CASRPGLASNTGELFF; DNA: TGTGCCAGCAGACCGGGACTAGCGTCGAACACCGGGGAGCTGTTTTTT
J: TRBJ2-7; D: TRBD2; size: NA; V: TRBV7-9; CDR3: CASSPTSGGLGEQYF; DNA: TGTGCCAGCAGCCCAACTAGCGGGGGGTTAGGCGAGCAGTACTTC
J: TRBJ2-3; D: TRBD2; size: few; V: TRBV3-1/TRBV3-2; CDR3: CASSQVWGLAGTDTQYF; DNA: TGTGCCAGCAGCCAAGTCTGGGGACTAGCGGGAACAGATACGCAGTATTTT
J: TRBJ1-1; D: NA; size: NA; V: TRBV6-5; CDR3: CASLPRQRNTEAFF; DNA: TGTGCCAGCTTGCCACGACAGAGGAACACTGAAGCTTTCTTT
J: TRBJ2-3; D: TRBD1; size: few; V: TRBV7-8; CDR3: CASADRDSFPDTQYF; DNA: TGTGCCAGCGCCGACAGGGATTCTTTCCCAGATACGCAGTATTTT
J: TRBJ2-3; D: TRBD2; size: NA; V: TRBV11-3; CDR3: CASSLAGGSPDTQYF; DNA: TGTGCCAGCAGCTTAGCCGGGGGGTCCCCAGATACGCAGTATTTT
J: TRBJ2-2; D: NA; size: NA; V: TRBV6-2/TRBV6-3; CDR3: CASSYRVVAGELFF; DNA: TGTGCCAGCAGTTACCGCGTTGTGGCCGGGGAGCTGTTTTTT
J: TRBJ2-4; D: TRBD2; size: NA; V: TRBV6-5; CDR3: CASSYLVAGSGDIQYF; DNA: TGTGCCAGCAGTTACCTGGTAGCGGGTAGTGGTGACATTCAGTACTTC
J: TRBJ1-4; D: TRBD1; size: few; V: TRBV19; CDR3: CASRPGQGGEKLFF; DNA: TGTGCCAGTAGACCGGGACAGGGGGGTGAAAAACTGTTTTTT
J: TRBJ1-1; D: NA; size: few; V: TRBV7-9; CDR3: CASSHPIRGSNTEAFF; DNA: TGTGCCAGCAGCCACCCGATACGGGGGTCGAACACTGAAGCTTTCTTT
J: TRBJ1-5; D: TRBD1; size: NA; V: TRBV19; CDR3: CASSPRTGGIGNQPQHF; DNA: TGTGCCAGTAGTCCCCGGACAGGGGGAATTGGCAATCAGCCCCAGCATTTT
J: TRBJ2-2; D: TRBD1; size: NA; V: TRBV29-1; CDR3: CSVGQAGELFF; DNA: TGCAGCGTCGGACAGGCCGGGGAGCTGTTTTTT
J: TRBJ2-1; D: TRBD2; size: NA; V: TRBV7-6; CDR3: CASSSSMAGGTLSYNEQFF; DNA: TGTGCCAGCAGCTCCTCCATGGCGGGAGGCACCCTCTCCTACAATGAGCAGTTCTTC
J: TRBJ1-2; D: TRBD1; size: few; V: TRBV2; CDR3: CASRDHRGQDRNYGYTF; DNA: TGTGCCAGCAGGGACCACAGGGGACAGGATCGAAACTATGGCTACACCTTC
J: TRBJ1-1; D: NA; size: NA; V: TRBV5-1; CDR3: CASRQIAGQRHLMNTEAFF; DNA: TGCGCCAGCAGACAAATTGCCGGACAGAGACACTTGATGAACACTGAAGCTTTCTTT